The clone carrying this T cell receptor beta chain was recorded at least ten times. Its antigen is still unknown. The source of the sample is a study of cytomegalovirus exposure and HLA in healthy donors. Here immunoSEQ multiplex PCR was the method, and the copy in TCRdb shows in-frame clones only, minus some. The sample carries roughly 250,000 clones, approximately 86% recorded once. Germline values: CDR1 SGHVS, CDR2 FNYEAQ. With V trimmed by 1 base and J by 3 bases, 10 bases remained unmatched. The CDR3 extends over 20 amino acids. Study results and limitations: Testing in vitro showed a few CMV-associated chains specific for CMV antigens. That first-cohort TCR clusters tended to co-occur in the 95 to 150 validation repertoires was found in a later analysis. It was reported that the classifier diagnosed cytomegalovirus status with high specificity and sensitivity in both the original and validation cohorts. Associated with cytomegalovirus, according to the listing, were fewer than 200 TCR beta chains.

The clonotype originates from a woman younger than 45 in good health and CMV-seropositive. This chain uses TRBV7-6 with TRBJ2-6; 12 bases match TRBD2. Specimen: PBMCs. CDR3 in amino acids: CASSLEVASGRASGANVLTF. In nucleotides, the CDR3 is TGTGCCAGCAGCTTAGAGGTGGCTAGCGGGAGGGCCAGTGGGGCCAACGTCCTGACTTTC.